This T cell receptor beta chain was recovered during a study of blood T cell repertoires in COVID-19. Overall study context: Some COVID-19 samples were acute and others convalescent; all came from the United States, Italy and Spain.

Per the authors' pipeline: How many nucleated cells were present was estimated from reference gene primer amplification. Sequenced by immunoSEQ multiplex PCR; TCRdb stores in-frame clones only, minus some. D and trimming come from the DNA, and the V and J calls and clone size come from that table. This sample carries about 130,000 clones, roughly three quarters of them seen once, and the ten largest clones take 4% to 5%. CDR1 is SGDLS, CDR2 YYNGEE, per germline. The CDR3 is 15 amino acids. The V gene end was trimmed by 4 bases and the J gene end by 5 bases; junction bases not matched to a gene: 6. This chain links TRBV9 with TRBJ1-4; 9 bases line up with TRBD1. Sequencing was carried out using peripheral blood. The TCR comes from a woman in her seventies with COVID-19, enrolled during active disease. The CDR3 DNA is TGTGCCAGCAGCCGGTCCGGGACAGGGAATGAAAAACTGTTTTTT. Its translation is CASSRSGTGNEKLFF. The whole variable domain, remainder taken from reference TRBV9 and TRBJ1-4, is DSGVTQTPKHLITATGQRVTLRCSPRSGDLSVYWYQQSLDQGLQFLIQYYNGEERAKGNILERFSAQQFPDLHSELNLSSLELGDSALYFCASSRSGTGNEKLFFGSGTQLSVL.